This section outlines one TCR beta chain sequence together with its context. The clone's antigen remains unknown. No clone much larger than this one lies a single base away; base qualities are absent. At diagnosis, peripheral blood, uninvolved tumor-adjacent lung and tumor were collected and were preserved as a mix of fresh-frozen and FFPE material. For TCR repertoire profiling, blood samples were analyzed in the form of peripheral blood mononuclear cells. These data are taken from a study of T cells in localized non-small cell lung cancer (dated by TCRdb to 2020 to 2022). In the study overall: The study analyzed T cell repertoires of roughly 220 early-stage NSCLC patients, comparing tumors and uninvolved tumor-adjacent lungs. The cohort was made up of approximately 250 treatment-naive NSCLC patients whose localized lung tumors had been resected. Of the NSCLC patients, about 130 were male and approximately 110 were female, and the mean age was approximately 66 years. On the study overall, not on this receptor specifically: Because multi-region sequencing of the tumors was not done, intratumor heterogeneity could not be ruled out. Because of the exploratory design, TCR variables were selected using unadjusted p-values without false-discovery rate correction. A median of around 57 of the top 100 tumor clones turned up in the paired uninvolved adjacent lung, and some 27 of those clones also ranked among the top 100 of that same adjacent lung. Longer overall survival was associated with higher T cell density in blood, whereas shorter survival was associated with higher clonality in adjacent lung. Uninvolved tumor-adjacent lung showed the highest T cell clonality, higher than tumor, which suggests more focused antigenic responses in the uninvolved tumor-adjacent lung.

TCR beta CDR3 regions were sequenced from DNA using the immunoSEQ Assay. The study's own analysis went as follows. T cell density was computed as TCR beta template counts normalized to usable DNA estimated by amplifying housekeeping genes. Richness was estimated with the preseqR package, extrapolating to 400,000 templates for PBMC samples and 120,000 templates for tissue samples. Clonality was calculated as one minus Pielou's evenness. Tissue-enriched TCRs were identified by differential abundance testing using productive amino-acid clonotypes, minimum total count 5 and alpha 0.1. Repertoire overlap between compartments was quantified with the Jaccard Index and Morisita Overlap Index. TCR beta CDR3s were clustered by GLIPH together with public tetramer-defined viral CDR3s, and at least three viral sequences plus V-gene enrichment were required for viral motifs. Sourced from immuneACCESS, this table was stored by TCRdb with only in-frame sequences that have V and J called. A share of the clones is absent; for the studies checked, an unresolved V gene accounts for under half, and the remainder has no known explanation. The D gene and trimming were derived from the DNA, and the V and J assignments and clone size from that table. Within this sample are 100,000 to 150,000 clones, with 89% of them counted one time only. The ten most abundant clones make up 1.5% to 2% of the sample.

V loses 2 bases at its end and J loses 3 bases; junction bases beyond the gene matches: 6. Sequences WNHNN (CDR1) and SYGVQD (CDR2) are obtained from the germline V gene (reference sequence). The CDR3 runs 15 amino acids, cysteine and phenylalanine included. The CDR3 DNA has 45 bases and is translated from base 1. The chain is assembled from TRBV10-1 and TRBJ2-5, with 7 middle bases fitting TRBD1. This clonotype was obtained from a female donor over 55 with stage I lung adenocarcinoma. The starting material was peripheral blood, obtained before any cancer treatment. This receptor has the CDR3 CASSEGAGGEETQYF. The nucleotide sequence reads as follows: TGCGCCAGCAGTGAGGGTGCAGGGGGAGAAGAGACCCAGTACTTC.